This TCR beta chain was captured by sequencing in a study of T cell changes during pregnancy in multiple sclerosis. V was cut by 6 bases and J by 4 bases, with 18 bases left in between. Germline V lookup: CDR1 SNHLY, CDR2 FYNNEI. The CDR3 has 15 amino acids. Assay used: immunoSEQ multiplex PCR; TCRdb lists only in-frame clones, some missing. Of about 51,000 clones in the sample, approximately 94% were seen once. The source of this sequence is a female donor with multiple sclerosis, enrolled in a pregnancy study. Here the sequenced sample was CD4+ T cells from peripheral blood mononuclear cells, taken in the second trimester of pregnancy. This chain joins TRBV2 and TRBJ1-1; possible D gene TRBD1, 6 bases. The CDR3 DNA is TGTGCCAGCAGATGGGGGGGGCGGACGTTCACTGAAGCTTTCTTT. It yields the protein CASRWGGRTFTEAFF.